Sequencing of this T cell receptor (beta chain) was carried out in a study of CD8 T cells in Susac syndrome (dated by TCRdb to about 2019). Background for the entire study: Repertoire sequencing was used to test whether CD8+ T cell activation and differentiation in Susac syndrome was antigen driven.

RNA was extracted with the RNeasy kit and roughly 0.5 to 1 ug was reverse transcribed using random hexamers. The immunoSEQ multiplex PCR assay, which covers 54 Vbeta and 13 Jbeta segments, was used to amplify TCR beta CDR3 regions. To correct PCR amplification bias, a synthetic template baseline was used for both primer optimization and computational correction. The authors' pipeline ran thus. Reads were assigned to V, D and J genes according to IMGT and analyzed in immunoSEQ Analyzer, with only productive sequences retained. Clonality was computed as one minus Shannon entropy normalized by log2 of the number of productive unique sequences. Public and private clones were assessed among the 100 most prevalent clones of each patient and control. Clones were defined as Susac-specific when absent from the healthy and MS cohorts, from over 950 published viral clones and from other ImmuneACCESS disease sequences. The public reads were run again by TCRdb, first through fastp at Q25 and then through MiXCR, and only productive beta chains were kept. One record per CDR3 amino acid sequence lists the most common genes and DNA. The V and J calls shown here were made by TCRdb, not taken from the authors' results. Recorded for this sample are 200,000 to 250,000 distinct CDR3 sequences; around 95% of them occurred a single time. Of the sample, approximately 0.08% falls within the top ten clones.

Peripheral blood CD8+ and CD4+ T cells from healthy donors, Susac syndrome patients and multiple sclerosis patients were profiled using high-throughput TCR beta sequencing. The multiple sclerosis controls were treatment-naive patients who had stable or active relapsing-remitting disease and met the revised McDonald criteria. Bulk CD8+ and CD4+ T cells were purified by magnetic negative isolation, while CD8+ TEMRA cells were enriched using FACS. Blood was collected in EDTA tubes and processed within 24 hours, with PBMCs isolated through density gradient centrifugation. PBMCs intended for TCR sequencing were cryopreserved in liquid nitrogen and thawed later in a water bath at 37 degrees C. The sorted or isolated CD4+, CD8+ and CD8+ TEMRA cells had a purity of 90% or higher. Concerning this clonotype itself: Its antigen is currently not known. A junction boundary mismatches the germline segment, possibly from a read error.

Counted from cysteine to phenylalanine, this CDR3 has 15 amino acids. Of the read, only the CDR3 DNA is kept; its 45 bases are in frame from base 1. The CDR1 and CDR2 encoded by the germline V gene (reference sequence) are SSHAT and FNYEAQ. What the authors observed across the whole study: The TCR sequencing and HLA analysis was acknowledged to have included a relatively small number of individuals.

This TCR came from a human donor with multiple sclerosis. Material: CD4+ T cells from PBMCs. The receptor chain draws on TRBV7-7 and TRBJ2-3; a stretch of 8 junction bases matches TRBD1. The CDR3 is CASSARTGRADTQYF. DNA sequence: TGTGCTAGCAGCGCGAGGACAGGGCGTGCAGATACGCAGTATTTT. This CDR3, with the reference TRBV7-7 and TRBJ2-3 proteins standing in past its ends, gives the full variable domain GAGVSQSPRYKVTKRGQDVTLRCDPISSHATLYWYQQALGQGPEFLTYFNYEAQPDKSGLPSDRFSAERPEGSISTLTIQRTEQRDSAMYRCASSARTGRADTQYFGPGTRLTVL.